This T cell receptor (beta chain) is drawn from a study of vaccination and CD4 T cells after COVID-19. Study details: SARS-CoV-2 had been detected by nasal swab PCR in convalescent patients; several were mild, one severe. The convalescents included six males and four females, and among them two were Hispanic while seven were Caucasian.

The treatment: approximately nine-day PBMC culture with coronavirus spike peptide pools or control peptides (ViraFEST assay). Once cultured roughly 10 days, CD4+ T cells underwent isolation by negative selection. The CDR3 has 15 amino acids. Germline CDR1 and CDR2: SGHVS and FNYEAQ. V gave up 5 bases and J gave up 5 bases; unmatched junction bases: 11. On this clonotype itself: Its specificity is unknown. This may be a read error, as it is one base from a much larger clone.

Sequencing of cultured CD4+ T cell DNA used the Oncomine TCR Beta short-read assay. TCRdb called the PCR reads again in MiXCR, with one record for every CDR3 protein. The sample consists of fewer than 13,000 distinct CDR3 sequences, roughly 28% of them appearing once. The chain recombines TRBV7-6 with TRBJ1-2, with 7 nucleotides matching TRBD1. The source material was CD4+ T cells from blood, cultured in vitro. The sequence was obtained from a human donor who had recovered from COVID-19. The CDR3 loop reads CASSPEPGQMYGYTF. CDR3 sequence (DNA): TGTGCCAGCAGCCCTGAACCGGGACAGATGTATGGCTACACCTTC.